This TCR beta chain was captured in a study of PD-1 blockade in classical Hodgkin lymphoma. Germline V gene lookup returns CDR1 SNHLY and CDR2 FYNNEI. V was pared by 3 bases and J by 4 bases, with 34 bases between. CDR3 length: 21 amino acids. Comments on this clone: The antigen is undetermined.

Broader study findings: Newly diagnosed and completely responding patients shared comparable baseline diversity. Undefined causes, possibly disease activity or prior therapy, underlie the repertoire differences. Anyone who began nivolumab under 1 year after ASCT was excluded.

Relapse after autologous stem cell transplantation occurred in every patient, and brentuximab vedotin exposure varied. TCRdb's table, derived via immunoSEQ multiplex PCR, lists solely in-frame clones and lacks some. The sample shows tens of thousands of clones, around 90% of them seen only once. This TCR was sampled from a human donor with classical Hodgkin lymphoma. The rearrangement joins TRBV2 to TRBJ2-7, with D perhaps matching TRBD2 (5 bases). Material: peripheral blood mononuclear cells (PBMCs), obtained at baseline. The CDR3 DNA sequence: TGTGCCAGCAGTGATTACGGACTGTTGGGCCCGAACAGCCCTCGGGATTACGAGCAGTACTTC. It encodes CASSDYGLLGPNSPRDYEQYF.